This record concerns one TCR beta chain sequence. In this sample, this clonotype turned up a few times. Its antigen remains undetermined. Within one base of it there is no much larger clone, and no base qualities were kept. From the cysteine through the phenylalanine, the CDR3 covers 14 amino acids. Only the CDR3 portion is preserved as DNA: 42 bases, with reading frame beginning at the first base. The germline ends are 12 bases apart after V is trimmed by 3 bases and J by 2 bases. Based on the germline V gene, the CDR1 and CDR2 sequences are SGHRS and YFSETQ. What the treatment or condition label conveys for this sample: live attenuated yellow fever vaccine strain. PBMCs were isolated from peripheral blood using a standard Ficoll-Paque protocol. Dynabeads CD4 and CD8 positive selection kits were used to isolate the CD4 and CD8 T-cell fractions. RNA was extracted with TriZol from bulk PBMCs, CD4 and CD8 fractions, and dextramer-positive and dextramer-negative fractions.

Synthesis of TCR cDNA relied on 5'RACE template switching, a step that introduced a universal primer site along with unique molecular identifiers. Priming for cDNA synthesis came from both the TCR alpha and TCR beta constant segments. Two PCR steps were used to amplify libraries, with sample barcodes and sequencing adapters being added in the second step. Sequencing of the libraries was done on either Illumina HiSeq 2500 (2x100 bp) or NovaSeq (2x150 bp). The paper's processing steps were these. MIGEC was used to demultiplex reads and collapse the reads into UMI consensus sequences, and MiXCR was used for V(D)J alignment. Clonotypes responding to the vaccine were identified with edgeR on replicate PBMC samples, with the criteria of FDR below 0.01 and a log2 fold change above 5 up to day 15. Bulk clonotypes were assigned CD4 or CD8 identity according to which sequenced CD4 or CD8 repertoire held them at higher abundance. TCRdb itself trimmed the public reads at Q25 with fastp, ran MiXCR and retained productive beta chains. Each CDR3 protein gets just one entry, which takes the most common genes and DNA from the rows behind it. The V and J calls follow TCRdb's processing rather than the paper's. Within this sample are 200,000 to 300,000 distinct CDR3 sequences, with about an eighth of them counted one time only. Jointly, the top ten make up about 0.51% of the sample.

This sample was included in a study of T cells after yellow fever vaccination (dated by TCRdb to between 2019 and 2020). Concerning the study at large: The SMART-Seq v4 Ultra Low Input RNA kit was used to prepare libraries from fractions with low cell numbers. Bulk TCR alpha and beta repertoires were sequenced longitudinally to track T-cell clones before and after primary and booster YFV17D yellow fever vaccination. Two healthy male donors, one aged 18 to 30 and one aged 30 to 40 years, made up the cohort. Blood samples were taken at several timepoints before and after primary and secondary immunization, and bulk PBMC replicates and cell subsets were isolated. Study-wide conclusions, independent of this receptor: A small share of clonotypes was detected in both CD4 and CD8 compartments, with the overlap likely arising from convergent recombination. The secondary T-cell response was weaker than the primary response but faster, peaking on day 5 instead of day 15. After the booster, most clones that had expanded after primary vaccination were detected again (about 95% of CD4 and around nine tenths of CD8), suggesting broad maintenance of memory. Because the study included only a couple of donors, the extent to which the findings can be generalized is limited. Computational filtering was needed because FACS-sorted repertoires could contain abundant contaminating clonotypes from the bulk population.

The rearranged segments are TRBV5-1 and TRBJ2-7; the D region possibly corresponds to TRBD2 (5 bases align). This receptor was identified in a man aged 25-45 years who received the YFV17D yellow fever vaccine. The specimen comprised CD4+ T cells sorted from PBMCs, sampled 45 days after the yellow fever booster vaccination. The sequenced DNA: TGCGCCAGCAGCTCTTCGGGGAGTCCCTACGAGCAGTACTTC. It encodes CASSSSGSPYEQYF.